This is a list of T cell receptor beta chains from one sample in a study of shared T cell receptors in the human thymus. Sequencing used immunoSEQ multiplex PCR; TCRdb keeps in-frame clones, though not all of them. The sample lists hundreds of thousands of clones; 88% were seen once. The same sample was also studied in work on human thymus T cells.

The sample consisted of thymocytes. These receptors all stem from a boy younger than two with a congenital heart defect. CDR3s include the opening cysteine and the closing phenylalanine or tryptophan. A D gene is named only where the DNA matches it firmly. Clone size is not always given. Where it is, it says once, few, many or a class for expanded clones.

once,TRBV27,TRBJ2-7,17,TRBD2,TGTGCCAGCAGTTCCGCCTTAGGAGCGGGAGGGTCCTACGAGCAGTACTTC,CASSSALGAGGSYEQYF
NA,TRBV19,TRBJ1-5,14,NA,TGTGCCAGTAGCCCTGGACATCCCAATCAGCCCCAGCATTTT,CASSPGHPNQPQHF
NA,TRBV4-1,TRBJ2-2,19,NA,TGCGCCAGCAGCCAAGAAGAGTCTAGCGAAATGGGGAACACCGGGGAGCTGTTTTTT,CASSQEESSEMGNTGELFF
NA,TRBV30,TRBJ2-7,17,TRBD2,TGTGCCTGGAGTGGGTCGGGGCTAGCGGGAGGAGGGCTCGAGCAGTACTTC,CAWSGSGLAGGGLEQYF
few,TRBV12-2,TRBJ2-7,10,NA,TGTGCAAGTCGACCGGGGGAGCAGTACTTC,CASRPGEQYF
once,TRBV4-3,TRBJ2-1,18,TRBD2,TGCGCCAGCAGCCAAGGGCCCCTCACTAGCGGGAGAGGCAATGAGCAGTTCTTC,CASSQGPLTSGRGNEQFF
NA,TRBV6-1,TRBJ2-5,13,TRBD2,TGTGCCAGCAGGGGACTAGCATGCGAGACCCAGTACTTC,CASRGLACETQYF
NA,TRBV4-1,TRBJ2-5,13,NA,TGCGCCAGCAGCCAGGGAGGTCAAGAGACCCAGTACTTC,CASSQGGQETQYF
NA,TRBV28,TRBJ2-5,15,TRBD1,TGTGCCAGCAGTTTAAGGGACAGGGGTCGTGGGACCCAGTACTTC,CASSLRDRGRGTQYF
NA,TRBV19,TRBJ2-2,16,TRBD1,TGTGCCAGTAGTGTACCCGGGACAGCTATTCAGGGGGAGCTGTTTTTT,CASSVPGTAIQGELFF
NA,TRBV27,TRBJ2-5,15,TRBD2,TGTGCCAGCAGCAAACTAGCGGGGTACGAAGAGACCCAGTACTTC,CASSKLAGYEETQYF
NA,TRBV27,TRBJ2-3,15,TRBD2,TGTGCCAGCAGTTTGGCTATCGGGGGGTTCGAGACGCAGTATTTT,CASSLAIGGFETQYF
NA,TRBV30,TRBJ2-7,11,NA,TGTGCCTGGAGTGGAGGCTACGAGCAGTACTTC,CAWSGGYEQYF
NA,TRBV7-9,TRBJ2-1,15,NA,TGTGCCAGCAGCTTAACTTGGAGCTCCTACAATGAGCAGTTCTTC,CASSLTWSSYNEQFF
NA,TRBV27,TRBJ2-7,14,TRBD1,TGTGCCAGCAGTCCGGACAGGGGATGTCACGAGCAGTACTTC,CASSPDRGCHEQYF
NA,TRBV6-5,TRBJ2-1,13,NA,TGTGCCAGCAGCCCGACAGGCTACAATGAGCAGTTCTTC,CASSPTGYNEQFF
NA,TRBV11-2,TRBJ1-4,16,NA,TGTGCCAGCAGCTCTTCTAGGGGGGGCATTAATGAAAAACTGTTTTTT,CASSSSRGGINEKLFF
NA,TRBV28,TRBJ1-5,16,NA,TGTGCCAGCAGTCCCCCCTTCGACGGGCCGGGGCAGCCCCAGCATTTT,CASSPPFDGPGQPQHF
NA,TRBV18,TRBJ2-1,15,NA,TGTGCCAGCTCACCACCGGCCATAGCGATCGATGAGCAGTTCTTC,CASSPPAIAIDEQFF
NA,TRBV29-1,TRBJ2-1,10,NA,TGCAGCGTTGTGCGGCATGAGCAGTTCTTC,CSVVRHEQFF
NA,TRBV7-2,TRBJ1-3,14,NA,TGTGCCAGCAGCTGCGGGGACTCTGGAAACACCATATATTTT,CASSCGDSGNTIYF
NA,TRBV28,TRBJ1-1,16,NA,TGTGCCAGCAGTTTAAAAGGACAGCCTATGAACACTGAAGCTTTCTTT,CASSLKGQPMNTEAFF
NA,TRBV6-1,TRBJ2-5,14,NA,TGTGCCAGTATTAGTTACAGTAATTTGGAGACCCAGTACTTC,CASISYSNLETQYF
NA,TRBV2,TRBJ1-2,15,TRBD1,TGTGCCAGCAGTAACCGGGACAGGGGGAACTATGGCTACACCTTC,CASSNRDRGNYGYTF
NA,TRBV19,TRBJ2-3,13,NA,TGTGCCAGTAGTTCACTACGCACAGATACGCAGTATTTT,CASSSLRTDTQYF
NA,TRBV6-5,TRBJ2-6,13,NA,TGTGCCAGCACTCCTCGGGGGGCCAACGTCCTGACTTTC,CASTPRGANVLTF
NA,TRBV11-2,TRBJ2-7,19,NA,TGTGCCAGCAGCTTAGATCCTAGGACAGAATCTTCTCCCTACTACGAGCAGTACTTC,CASSLDPRTESSPYYEQYF
once,TRBV10-3,TRBJ2-7,16,NA,TGTGCCATCAGTGCCCAGGGACTGAATCTCTCCTACGAGCAGTACTTC,CAISAQGLNLSYEQYF
NA,TRBV6-9,TRBJ2-7,15,NA,TGTGCCAGCCGTTTTGGGCCCGGGGGTCCCTACGAGCAGTACTTC,CASRFGPGGPYEQYF
NA,TRBV5-5,TRBJ2-7,14,TRBD2,TGTGCCAGCAGCCTTAGCGGGAGTACCTACGAGCAGTACTTC,CASSLSGSTYEQYF
NA,TRBV7-9,TRBJ1-4,17,NA,TGTGCCAGCAGGCACACAGGGCCCCCACCAACTAATGAAAAACTGTTTTTT,CASRHTGPPPTNEKLFF
NA,TRBV4-2,TRBJ2-7,14,NA,TGTGCCAGCAGCCAACTCTCCCGCTCCTACGAGCAGTACTTC,CASSQLSRSYEQYF
NA,TRBV7-9,TRBJ1-2,12,NA,TGTGCCAGCAGCGGTCGAGATTTAGGCTACACCTTC,CASSGRDLGYTF
NA,TRBV5-6,TRBJ2-7,15,TRBD2,TGTGCCAGCAGCCTTCTAGCGGGAGGGTGGTACGAGCAGTACTTC,CASSLLAGGWYEQYF
NA,TRBV28,TRBJ2-7,13,NA,TGTGCCAGCGACAGTTCCGCCTCCTACGAGCAGTACTTC,CASDSSASYEQYF
NA,TRBV25-1,TRBJ2-2,14,NA,TGTGCCAGCAACGGGCAGGGGCCGACCGGGGAGCTGTTTTTT,CASNGQGPTGELFF
NA,TRBV11-1,TRBJ2-2,17,TRBD2,TGTGCCAGCAGCTTAACCGGGGGGGAGGGGGACCCCGGGGAGCTGTTTTTT,CASSLTGGEGDPGELFF
NA,TRBV28,TRBJ2-7,19,TRBD2,TGTGCCAGCAGACCCCAGACGCCGGGACTAGCGGGAAAGAGGGGGGGGCAGTACTTC,CASRPQTPGLAGKRGGQYF
NA,TRBV25-1,TRBJ1-3,15,NA,TGTGCCAGCAGTCCCTGGAGTTGGGTAGGAAACACCATATATTTT,CASSPWSWVGNTIYF
NA,TRBV9,TRBJ2-5,16,TRBD2,TGTGCCAGCAGCCCCAGACTAGCGGGAGAGGCCGAGACCCAGTACTTC,CASSPRLAGEAETQYF
NA,TRBV19,TRBJ2-3,16,NA,TGTGCCAGTAGTATACGAGTTCCCGCCGACACAGATACGCAGTATTTT,CASSIRVPADTDTQYF
NA,TRBV7-9,TRBJ2-1,15,NA,TGTGCCAGCAGCTTAGCGGGCCCGTTCCCAGGGGAGCAGTTCTTC,CASSLAGPFPGEQFF
NA,TRBV23-1,TRBJ2-5,14,NA,TGCGCCAGCCGAGGGGACTCGTACCAAGAGACCCAGTACTTC,CASRGDSYQETQYF
NA,TRBV10-3,TRBJ2-7,18,TRBD2,TGTGCCATCAGTGAGTCGGACGGATCGGGACTAGTAATCCACGAGCAGTACTTC,CAISESDGSGLVIHEQYF
few,TRBV9,TRBJ1-1,16,NA,TGTGCCAGCAGCGTAGATTCCGTGCCAGACTACACTGAAGCTTTCTTT,CASSVDSVPDYTEAFF
NA,TRBV5-4,TRBJ1-3,18,TRBD1,TGTGCCAGCAGCTTTCACACGGACAGGGACCGCTCTGGAAACACCATATATTTT,CASSFHTDRDRSGNTIYF
NA,TRBV10-2,TRBJ1-1,14,TRBD1,TGCGCCAGCAGGGGGACAGGGGCCCCGCAGGGGCGTTTCTTT,CASRGTGAPQGRFF
NA,TRBV7-9,TRBJ2-7,13,NA,TGTGCCAGCAGCTTGGACTCTTCCTACGAGCAGTACTTC,CASSLDSSYEQYF